This entry lists 27 T cell receptor beta chains sequenced from one sample in a study of beta chain features in type 1 diabetes (dated 2018 in TCRdb). What the study reported, not specific to this receptor: In all four CD4+ subsets, TCRB CDR3 length was moderately but significantly shorter in type 1 diabetes patients.

These receptors are not linked to any known antigen. Receptors were amplified or captured by the immunoSEQ multiplex PCR assay. The entire isolated RNA was reverse transcribed using the High Capacity cDNA Reverse Transcription Kit, and thus expressed TCRB transcripts were sequenced. TCRdb took over this immuneACCESS table, retaining in-frame rearrangements with V and J assigned. Such tables are incomplete; in checked studies, under half of the missing clones stem from an unresolved V gene, and the remainder is unexplained. This sample comprises about 170,000 clones, approximately 7.8% of them detected only once. The leading ten clones occupy around 0.9% of the sample. The sample comprised central memory CD4+ T cells from blood. These receptors all come from a woman between 40 and 50 years old with type 1 diabetes.

In its sample, this clone was seen a few times. The rearrangement uses TRBV7-2 and TRBJ1-3; D perhaps matches TRBD1 (5 bases). Trimming removed 5 bases at V and 0 bases at J, with 11 bases between. CDR3 length: 15 amino acids. Germline values: CDR1 SGHTA, CDR2 FQGNSA. CDR3 region: CASSRDSFSGNTIYF. The CDR3 nucleotides are TGTGCCAGCAGCAGGGACTCTTTCTCTGGAAACACCATATATTTT.

This clone has a handful of counts. The chain couples TRBV4-2 to TRBJ2-7; 9 positions match TRBD2. CDR1 is LGHNA, CDR2 YNFKEQ, per germline. The trim removed 4 bases at V and 1 base at J, leaving 17 bases unmatched. The CDR3 length is 19 residues. In DNA, the CDR3 is TGTGCCAGCAGCCCACAAAGCGGGGGGCCTGCAAAGACATCCTACGAGCAGTACTTC. Amino acid sequence: CASSPQSGGPAKTSYEQYF.

In this sample, this clone turned up a few times. This sequence joins TRBV4-3 and TRBJ1-2; 11 bases align to TRBD1. This CDR3 has 17 residues. Germline V gene sequence: CDR1 LGHNA, CDR2 YSLEER. The V gene end was trimmed by 0 bases and the J gene end by 6 bases; junction bases not matched to a gene: 9. The CDR3: CASSQEFSGQGVDGYTF. The CDR3 DNA reads as TGCGCCAGCAGCCAAGAGTTCTCGGGACAGGGGGTCGATGGCTACACCTTC.

The chain has TRBV7-2 and TRBJ2-1, with 9 bases identical to TRBD2. The ends lost 5 bases at V and 4 bases at J; junction bases unmatched: 6. CDR1 and CDR2 from the germline V gene are SGHTA and FQGNSA. The CDR3 spans 15 residues. This CDR3 is CASSQERGAYNEQFF. CDR3 in DNA: TGTGCCAGCAGCCAAGAGCGGGGGGCTTACAATGAGCAGTTCTTC.

This clone was detected a few times. The chain links TRBV29-1 to TRBJ2-6; no definite D call. CDR3 length: 14 residues. V was pared by 4 bases and J by 2 bases, with 9 bases between. Germline V gives CDR1 SQVTM, CDR2 ANQGSEA. The CDR3 bases are TGCAGCGTTGGGGCGCAGACTGGGGCCAACGTCCTGACTTTC. Translation: CSVGAQTGANVLTF.

A few counts support this clone. The CDR3 spells CASSSGQGHNQPQHF. CDR3 DNA: TGTGCCAGCTCATCTGGACAGGGCCATAATCAGCCCCAGCATTTT. The chain uses TRBV18 and TRBJ1-5; 8 bases match TRBD1. CDR3 size: 15 residues. The V and J ends lost 5 bases and 4 bases, in that order; junction bases with no gene match: 7. From germline, CDR1 is KGHSH and CDR2 LQKENI.

CDR3 residues: CASSGSGANTGELFF. CDR3 sequence (DNA): TGTGCCAGCAGCGGAAGCGGGGCGAACACCGGGGAGCTGTTTTTT. This chain links TRBV9 with TRBJ2-2; 7 bases map to TRBD2. This CDR3 has 15 amino acids. The J segment lost 0 bases and the V segment lost 3 bases, leaving 2 bases of the junction unmatched. In germline, CDR1 is SGDLS, CDR2 YYNGEE.

The genes are TRBV5-1 and TRBJ1-1; 8 nucleotides agree with TRBD1. The V gene end was trimmed by 5 bases and the J gene end by 0 bases; junction bases not matched to a gene: 9. The V gene's germline CDR1 is SGHRS and CDR2 YFSETQ. CDR3 size: 16 residues. The CDR3 DNA sequence: TGCGCCAGCAGACATGACAGGGGAGAGATGAACACTGAAGCTTTCTTT. Residues: CASRHDRGEMNTEAFF.

This clone was picked up a small number of times. The V call is TRBV11-3, the J call TRBJ2-1; 9 bases align to TRBD2. Germline V gene sequence: CDR1 SGHNT, CDR2 YENEEA. V was pared by 1 base and J by 7 bases, with 8 bases of the junction left unmatched. The CDR3 covers 16 residues. Here the CDR3 reads CASSLGRAGGENEQFF. CDR3 in DNA: TGTGCCAGCAGCTTAGGACGTGCGGGAGGGGAAAATGAGCAGTTCTTC.

CDR3 region: CAISRQGSVDTEAFF. CDR3 nucleotides: TGTGCCATCAGCAGACAGGGGAGTGTTGACACTGAAGCTTTCTTT. The genes are TRBV10-3 and TRBJ1-1; 8 bases match TRBD1. Germline values: CDR1 ENHRY, CDR2 SYGVKD. This CDR3 region has 15 residues. The J segment lost 3 bases and the V segment lost 6 bases, leaving 9 bases of the junction unmatched.

This clone was picked up a small number of times. A read error may account for a junction end that differs from germline. The rearrangement links TRBV7-7 to TRBJ2-7, with 8 bases matching TRBD1. This CDR3 comprises 13 residues. Germline CDR1 is SSHAT and CDR2 is FNYEAQ (reference sequence). The CDR3 sequence: CASSVDRDNEQYF. CDR3 bases: TGTGCTAGCAGCGTGGACAGGGACAACGAGCAGTACTTC.

This clone was observed once. The chain has TRBV7-8 and TRBJ1-6; no firm D call. Trimming stripped 5 bases from V and 4 bases from J, with 15 bases between. From germline, CDR1 is SGHVS and CDR2 FQNEAQ. The CDR3 sequence is 16 residues long. The CDR3 DNA reads as TGTGCCAGCAGCCTAGGCCGGCAGGTTTATAATTCACCCCTCCACTTT. Amino acids: CASSLGRQVYNSPLHF.

This clone was counted only a few times. The chain joins TRBV11-2 to TRBJ2-5, with TRBD1 matching over 7 bases. CDR1 and CDR2 from the germline V gene are SGHAT and FQNNGV. The CDR3 extends over 14 amino acids. With V trimmed by 1 base and J by 2 bases, 1 base remained unmatched. CDR3: CASSLGTGQETQYF. CDR3 DNA sequence: TGTGCCAGCAGCTTAGGGACAGGTCAAGAGACCCAGTACTTC.

The table lists this clone with a few counts. The chain is built from TRBV5-6 and TRBJ2-3; 13 nucleotides match TRBD2. The CDR3 spans 17 residues. The ends lost 4 bases at V and 2 bases at J; junction bases unmatched: 7. The germline V gene encodes CDR1 SGHDT and CDR2 YYEEEE. CDR3 sequence reads: CASSRLAGGLATDTQYF. CDR3 DNA: TGTGCCAGCAGCCGACTAGCGGGAGGACTTGCCACAGATACGCAGTATTTT.

This clone was counted only a few times. The chain links TRBV6-6 to TRBJ1-2, with D maybe TRBD1 (6 bases). V lost 6 bases to trimming and J lost 6 bases, with 11 bases between them. From germline, CDR1 is MNHNY and CDR2 SVGAGI (reference sequence). The CDR3 spans 12 residues. Here the CDR3 DNA reads TGTGCCAGCAGCGTTAACAGGGATGGCTACACCTTC. It codes for CASSVNRDGYTF.

This clone was recorded a few times. This chain connects TRBV4-3 to TRBJ1-4; the D is unclear. The CDR3 spans 16 residues. Trimming shortened V by 0 bases and J by 6 bases, and 14 bases separated the two germline ends. Germline-derived CDR1 and CDR2 are LGHNA and YSLEER. The CDR3 sequence is CASSQDLGRRDEKLFF. The CDR3 DNA follows: TGCGCCAGCAGCCAAGATCTGGGCAGGCGGGATGAAAAACTGTTTTTT.

The chain has TRBV7-9 and TRBJ2-5; D is unclear. V lost 5 bases to trimming and J lost 0 bases, with 4 bases between them. Germline CDR1 and CDR2: SEHNR and FQNEAQ (reference sequence). This CDR3 comprises 12 residues. In DNA form, the CDR3 reads TGTGCCAGCAGCCGTAACCAAGAGACCCAGTACTTC. The encoded protein is CASSRNQETQYF.

The V gene is TRBV7-9, the J gene TRBJ2-1; tentative D call: TRBD1 (5 bases). V lost 1 base and J 8 bases, leaving 9 bases between the germline ends. The CDR3 loop spans 13 amino acids. The V gene's germline CDR1 is SEHNR and CDR2 FQNEAQ (reference sequence). The CDR3 DNA reads TGTGCCAGCAGCTTAGTACAGGCCGATGAGCAGTTCTTC. Translation gives CASSLVQADEQFF.

Only a few counts were recorded for this clone. The V and J genes are TRBV2 and TRBJ2-1; no clear D gene. V was shortened by 6 bases and J by 1 base, with 13 bases between the two germline ends. This CDR3 region has 15 residues. Germline-derived CDR1 and CDR2 are SNHLY and FYNNEI. The CDR3 sequence is CASRPSYASYNEQFF. CDR3 bases: TGTGCCAGCAGACCGAGCTATGCGTCCTACAATGAGCAGTTCTTC.

This clone was seen a few times. The chain recombines TRBV28 with TRBJ2-7, with TRBD2 matching 7 bases. V lost 4 bases to trimming and J lost 3 bases; unmatched junction nucleotides: 9. The germline gives CDR1 MDHEN, CDR2 SYDVKM. The CDR3 runs 15 residues. The CDR3 nucleotides read TGTGCCAGCAGTTCCCCGGGGGGACTTTTCTACGAGCAGTACTTC. Amino acids: CASSSPGGLFYEQYF.

This clone was detected a few times. This rearrangement joins TRBV7-9 to TRBJ2-7; 9 bases match TRBD2. The germline V gene has CDR1 SEHNR and CDR2 FQNEAQ (reference sequence). Trimming removed 5 bases from V and 2 bases from J; junction bases left unmatched: 4. The CDR3 contains 14 residues. CDR3 residues: CASSQREVAYEQYF. The CDR3 DNA reads as TGTGCCAGCAGCCAGCGGGAGGTGGCCTACGAGCAGTACTTC.

V gene TRBV5-1 combines with J gene TRBJ1-4; 8 bases are a match to TRBD1. V lost 4 bases, J lost 7 bases, and 9 bases stayed unmatched. The germline V gene encodes CDR1 SGHRS and CDR2 YFSETQ. The CDR3 is 15 residues long. Here the CDR3 DNA reads TGCGCCAGCAGCCTTTCAGGGGGCCCGGGTGAAAAACTGTTTTTT. Translated: CASSLSGGPGEKLFF. Combining the CDR3 with reference TRBV5-1 and TRBJ1-4 gives the whole variable domain KAGVTQTPRYLIKTRGQQVTLSCSPISGHRSVSWYQQTPGQGLQFLFEYFSETQRNKGNFPGRFSGRQFSNSRSEMNVSTLELGDSALYLCASSLSGGPGEKLFFGSGTQLSVL.

A few counts support this clone. V gene TRBV20-1 combines with J gene TRBJ2-1; D is unclear. The CDR3 runs 11 residues. V was clipped by 3 bases and J by 7 bases, with 7 bases between them. The germline V gene encodes CDR1 DFQATT and CDR2 SNEGSKA (reference sequence). The CDR3 DNA is TGCAGTGCTAGTCAACAGAATGAGCAGTTCTTC. Its translation: CSASQQNEQFF.

This chain connects TRBV27 to TRBJ1-5, with a tentative D call TRBD1 (5 bases). This CDR3 region has 15 residues. Germline loops: CDR1 MNHEY, CDR2 SMNVEV (reference sequence). Trimming shortened V by 2 bases and J by 7 bases, and 15 bases separated the two germline ends. Here the CDR3 DNA reads TGTGCCAGCAGTTTACGCCAGGGAATAGGACAGCCCCAGCATTTT. This sequence encodes CASSLRQGIGQPQHF.

This clone was seen a few times. The chain recombines TRBV2 with TRBJ1-2, with 7 bases fitting TRBD1. V lost 6 bases to trimming and J lost 8 bases; unmatched junction nucleotides: 9. The CDR3 has 13 amino acids. CDR1 is SNHLY, CDR2 FYNNEI, per germline. The CDR3 here is CASRVDRRGGYTF. In nucleotides, the CDR3 is TGTGCCAGCAGGGTGGACAGGAGAGGCGGCTACACCTTC. The variable domain in full, completed from reference TRBV2 and TRBJ1-2, reads EPEVTQTPSHQVTQMGQEVILRCVPISNHLYFYWYRQILGQKVEFLVSFYNNEISEKSEIFDDQFSVERPDGSNFTLKIRSTKLEDSAMYFCASRVDRRGGYTFGSGTRLTVV.

The rearrangement links TRBV6-1 to TRBJ2-1; 13 bases fit TRBD2. Germline V gives CDR1 MNHNS, CDR2 SASEGT. CDR3 length equals 18 residues. With 4 bases clipped from V and 2 bases from J, the junction kept 8 bases outside the gene matches. CDR3: CASSGPGLAGTAYNEQFF. CDR3 DNA sequence: TGTGCCAGCAGTGGACCGGGACTAGCGGGGACTGCCTACAATGAGCAGTTCTTC.

This sequence joins TRBV5-4 and TRBJ1-2; possibly TRBD1 for D (6 bases). Between the trimmed V and J ends, which lost 4 bases and 4 bases, there was a span of 8 bases. Germline CDR1 SGHNT, CDR2 YYREEE (reference sequence). This CDR3 has 12 residues. CDR3 nucleotides: TGTGCCAGCAGCCTGGACAGCTATGGCTACACCTTC. Translation: CASSLDSYGYTF.